One sample yielded the 5 T cell receptor beta chains listed below, sequenced in a study of T-cell memory formation after mild COVID-19. TCRdb re-derived calls from the 5' RACE reads in MiXCR, one entry per CDR3 protein. The sample has 350,000 to 500,000 distinct CDR3 sequences; about a quarter are singletons. Sequences were obtained from PBMCs or a T cell subset sorted from them (not recorded which). These receptor sequences come from an adult woman who had mild COVID-19 (a few samples of this study predate the infection). Cell type and time point are not known.

The CDR3 protein is CAWREQAPGELFF. The CDR3 DNA follows: TGTGCCTGGAGAGAACAGGCTCCCGGGGAGCTGTTTTTT. The V call is TRBV30, the J call TRBJ2-2; weak D call: TRBD1 (5 bases). From germline, CDR1 is GTSNPN and CDR2 SVGIG (reference sequence). V shed 3 bases and J shed 6 bases, with 11 bases lying between them. The CDR3 runs 13 residues.

The V gene is TRBV6-5, the J gene TRBJ1-4, with 7 bases aligning to TRBD1. Trimming took 5 bases from V and 7 from J; bases not matched to a gene: 7. This CDR3 comprises 14 residues. Germline values: CDR1 MNHEY, CDR2 SVGAGI. The CDR3 region is CASSVQGLGEKLFF. The CDR3 coding sequence is TGTGCCAGCAGTGTACAGGGGCTGGGTGAAAAACTGTTTTTT.

J is TRBJ2-2 and V is TRBV7-8; D possibly corresponds to TRBD1 (6 bases). CDR1 is SGHVS and CDR2 is FQNEAQ in the germline V gene. The CDR3 spans 16 residues. Trimming removed 6 bases from V and 2 bases from J, with 16 bases in between. The CDR3: CASRLIGGQNTGELFF. In DNA, the CDR3 is TGTGCCAGCAGGCTTATAGGGGGACAAAACACCGGGGAGCTGTTTTTT.

The rearrangement links TRBV7-3 to TRBJ2-7; D possibly uses TRBD1 or TRBD2 (5 bases each). The germline gives CDR1 SGHTA, CDR2 FQGTGA. The length of the CDR3 is 14 residues. Trimming cost V 3 bases and J 5 bases, with 14 bases left between them. The CDR3 loop reads CASSFFAGSDEQYF. In nucleotides, the CDR3 is TGTGCCAGCAGCTTTTTTGCAGGGAGCGACGAGCAGTACTTC.

The chain couples TRBV6-5 to TRBJ2-5; D might be TRBD1 (6 bases). Germline assignment: CDR1 MNHEY and CDR2 SVGAGI. The V gene lost 5 bases and the J gene lost 2 bases, with 12 bases spanning the gap. This CDR3 is 14 amino acids long. The CDR3 spells CASSMTGNQETQYF. The CDR3 DNA sequence: TGTGCCAGCAGTATGACAGGAAATCAAGAGACCCAGTACTTC.